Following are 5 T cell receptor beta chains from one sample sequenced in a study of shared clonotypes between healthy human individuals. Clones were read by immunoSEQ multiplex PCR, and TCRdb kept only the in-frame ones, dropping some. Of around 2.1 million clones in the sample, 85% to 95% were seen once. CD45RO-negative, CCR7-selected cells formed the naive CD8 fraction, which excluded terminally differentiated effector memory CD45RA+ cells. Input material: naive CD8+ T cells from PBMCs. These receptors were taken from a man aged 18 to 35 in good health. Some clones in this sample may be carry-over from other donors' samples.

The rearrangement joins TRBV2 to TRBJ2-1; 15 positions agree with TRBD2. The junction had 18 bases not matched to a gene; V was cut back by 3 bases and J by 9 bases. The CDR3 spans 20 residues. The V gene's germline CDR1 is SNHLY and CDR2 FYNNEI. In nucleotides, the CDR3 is TGTGCCAGCAGTGATGGACTAGCGGGAGGGCCCGGGTTATCTGTAGGTGAGCAGTTCTTC. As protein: CASSDGLAGGPGLSVGEQFF.

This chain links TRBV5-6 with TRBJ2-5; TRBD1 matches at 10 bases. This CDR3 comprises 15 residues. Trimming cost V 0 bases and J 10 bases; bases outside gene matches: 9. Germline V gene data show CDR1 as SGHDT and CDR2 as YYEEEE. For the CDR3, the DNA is TGTGCCAGCAGCTTGGCGACAGGGGGCAAGAGCTACCAGTACTTC. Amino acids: CASSLATGGKSYQYF.

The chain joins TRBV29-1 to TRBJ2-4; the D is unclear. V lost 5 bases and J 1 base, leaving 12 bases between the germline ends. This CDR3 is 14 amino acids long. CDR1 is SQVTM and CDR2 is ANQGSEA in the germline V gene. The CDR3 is CSVQTLGAKNIQYF. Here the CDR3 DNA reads TGCAGCGTTCAAACACTGGGTGCCAAAAACATTCAGTACTTC.

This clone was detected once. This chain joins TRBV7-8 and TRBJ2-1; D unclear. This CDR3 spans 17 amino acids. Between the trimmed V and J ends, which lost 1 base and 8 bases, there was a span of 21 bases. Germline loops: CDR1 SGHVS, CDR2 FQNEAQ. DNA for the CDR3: TGTGCCAGCAGCTTAGAATGGCGGCAAACCTCAGTCGATGAGCAGTTCTTC. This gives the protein CASSLEWRQTSVDEQFF.

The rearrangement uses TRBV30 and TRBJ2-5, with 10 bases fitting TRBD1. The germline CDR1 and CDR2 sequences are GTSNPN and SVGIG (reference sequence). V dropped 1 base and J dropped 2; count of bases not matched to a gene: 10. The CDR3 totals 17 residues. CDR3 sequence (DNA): TGTGCCTGGAGTGCCCCCCGCGGGGACAGGGGACAAGAGACCCAGTACTTC. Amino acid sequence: CAWSAPRGDRGQETQYF. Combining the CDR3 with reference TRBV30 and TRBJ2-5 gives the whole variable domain SQTIHQWPATLVQPVGSPLSLECTVEGTSNPNLYWYRQAAGRGLQLLFYSVGIGQISSEVPQNLSASRPQDRQFILSSKKLLLSDSGFYLCAWSAPRGDRGQETQYFGPGTRLLVL.